Here is one T cell receptor beta chain with its context. Its recognized antigen is unknown. No base-level quality is on record; no much larger clone is a single base apart. TCR CDR3 regions were amplified from genomic DNA by multiplex PCR using the deep immunoSEQ assay. Extracted genomic DNA from each cell subset was spread evenly across all wells of several immunoSEQ 96-well plates, with each plate serving as a replicate. For sorted subsets, 150 to 250 ng genomic DNA, equal to tens of thousands of T cell genomes, was loaded into each replicate PCR. The purified libraries were quantified using a Qubit 3.0 fluorometer, sized with a Bioanalyzer 2100, and then quantified again using the KAPA Library Quantification kit. A separate single-read 150-cycle Illumina NextSeq 550 flow cell was used to sequence each immunoSEQ 96-well plate. As for the authors' bioinformatics: Because only junctional sequences without quality scores were contained in the immunoSEQ output, filtering matching that applied to full-length reads could not be performed. To assign V/J genes and CDR3, sequences were annotated using PyIR, a Python wrapper for IgBLAST v1.9, with IMGT germline references. Reads were removed for weak V/J assignments (E-value above 1e-6), missing CDR3, stop codons, out-of-frame junctions, or ambiguous translated residues. V3J clonotypes were defined as sequences sharing an identical inferred V gene, J gene, and CDR3 amino acid sequence. The percentage overlap between two repertoires was calculated by dividing the number of shared unique clonotypes by the size of the smaller repertoire. RTK rarefaction, the Chao1 estimator, and Recon v2.1 estimates of unobserved clonotypes were used to assess repertoire richness. OLGA was used to compute generation probabilities for all TCRbeta clonotypes that the gDNA method yielded from a handful of donors. TCRdb mirrors the immuneACCESS table, restricted to in-frame sequences. Some clones are absent from its copies; in checked studies, under half trace to an unresolved V gene, and the reason for the others is unknown. V and J calls and clone size are copied from that table; D and trimming were computed from the DNA. This sample is represented by over 2,000,000 clones; over 85% of them were singletons. Together, the top ten hold about 1.7% of the sample.

V lost 7 bases and J lost 1 base, and the count of bases not matched to a germline gene is 5. The cysteine opens and the phenylalanine closes a CDR3 of 14 amino acids. The kept DNA is CDR3 alone, 42 bases in frame from the first base. CDR1 SQVTM and CDR2 ANQGSEA were looked up in the germline V gene. This sample is part of a study of shared clonotypes between healthy human individuals (dated by TCRdb to 2020 to 2022). With regard to the full study: A few men and two women, aged 18 to 49 years, made up the cohort. Per donor, three plates each were used for CD4 naive and CD4 memory, two for CD8 naive, and one for CD8 memory. To estimate repertoire size and how much clonotype sharing occurs between individuals, the study deeply sequenced the blood TCR repertoires of roughly 5 healthy adults. To increase sequencing depth and limit assay-specific biases, different laboratories used diverse techniques to prepare libraries and sequence TCR repertoires. Each donor's leukapheresis produced roughly between roughly 0.85 and 10 billion PBMCs.

CD8 naive samples consisted of CD45RO-negative cells that were positively selected for CCR7, yielding a CD45RA+CCR7+ population without TemRA cells. Donors were healthy HIV-negative adults with no recently reported acute infections or vaccinations. Every donor was a Caucasian adult living in Nashville, Tennessee, USA. Blood was obtained by leukapheresis, after which PBMCs were separated by Ficoll-Histopaque density gradient centrifugation and cryopreserved in liquid nitrogen vapor phase. Analytical flow cytometry was used to check the purity and quantity of every magnetically sorted T cell population. Genomic DNA was isolated from each sorted fraction and quantified by UV absorbance on a Nanodrop 2000c. General conclusions and limits of the study: The genetic and exposure-history diversity represented was limited by the small number of donors. Sampling was restricted to blood, and TCR repertoires in tissues likely differ from the TCR repertoires found in blood. About 5% of naive CD4, 3.5% of naive CD8, 2% to 2.5% of memory CD4, and around 0.4% of memory CD8 clonotypes were shared across a few donors. Pairwise subsampling led to the expectation that sequencing depth would affect the degree of clonotype sharing among donors. Incomplete sequencing was indicated by rarefaction of sorted-subset datasets, despite the large sequencing depth. Compared with non-shared clonotypes, the clonotypes found in all four sorted-subset donors had higher generation probabilities. Larger estimated clonotype richness was generally found for naive subsets than for memory subsets.

This TCR came from a man in his late teens or twenties in good health. Some clones in this sample may be carry-over from other donors' samples. Sequencing input: naive CD8+ T cells from PBMCs. Taken with the paper, the label for cell subset or site translates to: CD45RA+CCR7+. This chain is built from TRBV29-1 and TRBJ1-2; 11 bases in the middle match TRBD1. The CDR3 loop reads CSAGQGAINYGYTF. The nucleotide sequence reads TGCAGCGCCGGACAGGGGGCAATTAACTATGGCTACACCTTC.